The 27 T cell receptor beta chains below were found in one sample sequenced in a study of shared T cell receptors in the human thymus. The repertoire was sequenced with immunoSEQ multiplex PCR; TCRdb's copy has only in-frame clones and lacks some. The sample records 55,000 to 75,000 clones, over 90% being singletons. Sequenced material: thymocytes. Every receptor here comes from a human donor.

This clone was observed a single time. The chain joins TRBV9 to TRBJ2-1, with D perhaps TRBD1 (6 bases). V was trimmed by 5 bases and J by 8 bases, leaving 23 bases between them. Per germline, CDR1 SGDLS and CDR2 YYNGEE. The CDR3 is 16 amino acids. The CDR3 region has the DNA TGTGCCAGCAGTGAGACACCACACGGGACACCCGATGAGCAGTTCTTC. Residues: CASSETPHGTPDEQFF.

The chain joins TRBV10-3 to TRBJ1-1; unclear D gene. With 4 bases removed from V and 1 base from J, the gap between germline ends came to 19 bases. Per germline, CDR1 ENHRY and CDR2 SYGVKD. The CDR3 sequence is 17 residues long. The chain's CDR3 is CAISVPERVDPNTEAFF. Here the CDR3 DNA reads TGTGCCATCAGTGTACCCGAACGGGTGGACCCGAACACTGAAGCTTTCTTT.

This chain joins TRBV4-3 and TRBJ2-4; 9 bases map to TRBD2. This CDR3 region has 21 residues. The trim removed 0 bases at V and 0 bases at J, leaving 15 bases unmatched. CDR1 is LGHNA, CDR2 YSLEER, per germline. CDR3 coding DNA: TGCGCCAGCAGCCAAGATATGAGCGGGGGGCCCCATGTACCAGCCAAAAACATTCAGTACTTC. This sequence encodes CASSQDMSGGPHVPAKNIQYF.

The V call is TRBV5-1, the J call TRBJ2-7; 10 bases fit TRBD1. V dropped 4 bases and J dropped 1; count of bases not matched to a gene: 5. CDR1 is SGHRS, CDR2 YFSETQ, per germline. The CDR3 length is 15 residues. The CDR3 reads CASSLGTGVSYEQYF. For the CDR3, the DNA is TGCGCCAGCAGCCTAGGGACAGGGGTTTCCTACGAGCAGTACTTC.

This chain joins TRBV5-1 and TRBJ2-6; the D is unclear. Between the trimmed V and J ends, which lost 1 base and 0 bases, there was a span of 17 bases. This CDR3 has 19 amino acids. CDR1 and CDR2 (germline): SGHRS, YFSETQ. The CDR3 sequence is CASSLSPTCGVSGANVLTF. The CDR3 coding sequence is TGCGCCAGCAGCTTGTCGCCGACATGTGGGGTCTCTGGGGCCAACGTCCTGACTTTC.

This sequence joins TRBV27 and TRBJ1-1, with D possibly matching TRBD1 (5 bases). Germline lookup yields CDR1 MNHEY and CDR2 SMNVEV (reference sequence). The V and J ends lost 0 bases and 1 base respectively, with 15 bases between them. CDR3 length equals 17 residues. The CDR3, as DNA: TGTGCCAGCAGTTTATCTTATAAAGGAGGGGAGAACACTGAAGCTTTCTTT. The encoded protein is CASSLSYKGGENTEAFF.

This clone was found once. The gene calls are TRBV6-1 and TRBJ1-2; D perhaps matches TRBD1 (5 bases). Germline assignment: CDR1 MNHNS and CDR2 SASEGT. The V and J ends lost 5 bases and 6 bases respectively, with 10 bases between them. The CDR3 runs 12 residues. As DNA, the CDR3 is TGTGCCAGCAGTTCCGGGACCCATGGCTACACCTTC. Translating gives CASSSGTHGYTF.

CDR3 loop: CSVQQDAIVANEKLFF. DNA for the CDR3: TGCAGCGTCCAACAGGACGCAATTGTGGCTAATGAAAAACTGTTTTTT. The chain combines TRBV29-1 with TRBJ1-4, with D possibly matching TRBD1 (5 bases). V lost 6 bases to trimming and J lost 3 bases, with 20 bases between them. CDR1 and CDR2 from the germline V gene are SQVTM and ANQGSEA. This CDR3 has 16 residues.

The rearrangement joins TRBV12-5 to TRBJ2-7, with 12 nucleotides matching TRBD1. CDR1 and CDR2 (germline): LGHNT, FRNRAP. There are 14 residues in the CDR3. The ends lost 7 bases at V and 7 bases at J; junction bases unmatched: 8. In DNA form, the CDR3 reads TGTGCTAGTGATTCCCGGGACAGGGGGCAAGAGCAGTACTTC. Protein product: CASDSRDRGQEQYF. The full variable domain, in which reference TRBV12-5 and TRBJ2-7 provide the parts outside the CDR3, is DARVTQTPRHKVTEMGQEVTMRCQPILGHNTVFWYRQTMMQGLELLAYFRNRAPLDDSGMPKDRFSAEMPDATLATLKIQPSEPRDSAVYFCASDSRDRGQEQYFGPGTRLTVT.

The chain combines TRBV11-2 with TRBJ2-1, with TRBD2 matching over 7 bases. The trim removed 3 bases at V and 3 bases at J, leaving 8 bases unmatched. The germline V gene has CDR1 SGHAT and CDR2 FQNNGV. The CDR3 length is 16 residues. The CDR3 sequence is CASSLGGSPVYNEQFF. The CDR3 DNA follows: TGTGCCAGCAGCTTGGGAGGGAGTCCGGTCTACAATGAGCAGTTCTTC.

The chain carries TRBV4-3 and TRBJ1-6; possibly TRBD1 for D (5 bases). Germline-derived CDR1 and CDR2 are LGHNA and YSLEER. V lost 1 base and J 7 bases, leaving 14 bases between the germline ends. The CDR3 covers 16 residues. The CDR3 DNA is TGCGCCAGCAGCCAAGGGGACCTCACCAAGAATTCACCCCTCCACTTT. This translates into CASSQGDLTKNSPLHF.

The chain employs TRBV9 and TRBJ2-1; D unclear. Germline CDR1 and CDR2: SGDLS and YYNGEE. This CDR3 region has 15 residues. The V end was cut by 2 bases, the J end by 9 bases, with 18 bases between. CDR3 sequence (DNA): TGTGCCAGCAGCGTCGACGGACGATCAGAGAGTGAGCAGTTCTTC. This gives the protein CASSVDGRSESEQFF.

The chain joins TRBV28 to TRBJ1-1; D gene ambiguous. V dropped 4 bases and J dropped 0 bases, with 12 bases sitting between them. The length of the CDR3 is 15 residues. From germline, CDR1 is MDHEN and CDR2 SYDVKM. CDR3 DNA sequence: TGTGCCAGCAGTTACCCAGGTCCTTTGAACACTGAAGCTTTCTTT. Its protein product is CASSYPGPLNTEAFF.

The chain couples TRBV7-2 to TRBJ1-6; 7 nucleotides line up with TRBD1. Germline loops: CDR1 SGHTA, CDR2 FQGNSA. The trim removed 5 bases at V and 9 bases at J, leaving 7 bases unmatched. This CDR3 is built from 14 residues. CDR3 coding DNA: TGTGCCAGCAGCCTCCGGGACAGCTTTTCACCCCTCCACTTT. Translation gives CASSLRDSFSPLHF.

This clone has a single count. The chain carries TRBV19 and TRBJ1-2; D gene unclear. Trimming took off 6 bases at V and 0 bases at J, with 23 bases between the two ends. The CDR3 runs 18 residues. Germline assignment: CDR1 LNHDA and CDR2 SQIVND (reference sequence). CDR3 loop: CASSSPWEAGLANYGYTF. CDR3 nucleotides: TGTGCCAGTAGCTCACCGTGGGAGGCGGGATTAGCTAACTATGGCTACACCTTC.

The chain joins TRBV6-5 to TRBJ2-3; the match to TRBD2 covers 8 bases. Germline-derived CDR1 and CDR2 are MNHEY and SVGAGI. CDR3 length: 15 residues. The ends lost 3 bases at V and 4 bases at J; junction bases unmatched: 6. The CDR3 DNA reads as TGTGCCAGCAGTTATGCGGGGGGCCCCTCAGATACGCAGTATTTT. The encoded protein is CASSYAGGPSDTQYF.

This chain joins TRBV6-6 and TRBJ2-3; unclear D gene. The germline gives CDR1 MNHNY, CDR2 SVGAGI (reference sequence). Trimming left V 1 base short and J 2 bases short, with 7 bases between. This CDR3 contains 14 residues. The CDR3 region has the DNA TGTGCCAGCAGTTACTTGGTTCCCACAGATACGCAGTATTTT. Translation gives CASSYLVPTDTQYF.

The chain uses TRBV5-4 and TRBJ2-7; 7 nucleotides align to TRBD2. J was trimmed by 4 bases and V by 9 bases; bases with no gene match: 10. The CDR3 has 13 residues. The germline CDR1 and CDR2 sequences are SGHNT and YYREEE (reference sequence). CDR3 DNA: TGTGCCACCAAGGCACGGGGGGTATACGAGCAGTACTTC. Its translation is CATKARGVYEQYF.

Here the CDR3 DNA reads TGTGCCAGCAGCTTAGGTGACGGGGTGCGATACCCGACCTACGAGCAGTACTTC. Its protein is CASSLGDGVRYPTYEQYF. This chain links TRBV7-9 with TRBJ2-7; tentative D call: TRBD2 (5 bases). The V gene's germline CDR1 is SEHNR and CDR2 FQNEAQ (reference sequence). Trimming removed 1 base at V and 2 bases at J, with 21 bases between. The CDR3 is 18 amino acids.

The chain is built from TRBV28 and TRBJ2-7, with TRBD1 identical over 7 bases. The trim removed 6 bases at V and 6 bases at J, leaving 5 bases unmatched. CDR1 is MDHEN and CDR2 is SYDVKM in the germline V gene. The length of the CDR3 is 12 residues. The CDR3 DNA sequence: TGTGCCAGCAGAAATAACAGGGGCGAGCAGTACTTC. This encodes CASRNNRGEQYF. The full variable domain, completed using reference TRBV28 and TRBJ2-7, is DVKVTQSSRYLVKRTGEKVFLECVQDMDHENMFWYRQDPGLGLRLIYFSYDVKMKEKGDIPEGYSVSREKKERFSLILESASTNQTSMYLCASRNNRGEQYFGPGTRLTVT.

The chain combines TRBV4-1 with TRBJ2-3, with D possibly matching TRBD2 (5 bases). The length of the CDR3 is 17 residues. The germline CDR1 and CDR2 sequences are MGHRA and YSYEKL. Trimming cost V 0 bases and J 0 bases, with 13 bases left between them. The CDR3 region is CASSQDPAVGSTDTQYF. Here the CDR3 DNA reads TGCGCCAGCAGCCAAGATCCAGCGGTGGGCAGCACAGATACGCAGTATTTT.

This sequence joins TRBV28 and TRBJ2-7; weak D call: TRBD1 (6 bases). The germline V gene encodes CDR1 MDHEN and CDR2 SYDVKM. The CDR3 has 15 amino acids. Trimming took 7 bases from V and 5 from J, leaving 21 bases between them. DNA of the CDR3: TGTGCCAGCACTCCATACAGGGATTTCGGCAACGAGCAGTACTTC. Translation gives CASTPYRDFGNEQYF.

The V gene is TRBV5-1, the J gene TRBJ2-7; TRBD1 or TRBD2 may be the D gene (5 bases each). This CDR3 comprises 12 residues. Germline V CDR1 and CDR2: SGHRS, YFSETQ. Trimming pared 3 bases from V and 4 bases from J, leaving 8 bases between. The CDR3 DNA reads as TGCGCCAGCAGCTCGGGACGATACGAGCAGTACTTC. Translated, it gives CASSSGRYEQYF.

The rearrangement links TRBV4-2 to TRBJ2-5, with TRBD1 identical over 7 bases. V lost 4 bases to trimming and J lost 5 bases; unmatched junction nucleotides: 13. Germline assignment: CDR1 LGHNA and CDR2 YNFKEQ. The CDR3 length is 16 residues. CDR3: CASSLPRDRRRETQYF. The CDR3 bases are TGTGCCAGCAGCCTACCCCGGGACAGACGGCGGGAGACCCAGTACTTC.

The chain carries TRBV18 and TRBJ2-2; D might be TRBD2 (6 bases). This CDR3 has 17 amino acids. Trimming removed 1 base from V and 0 bases from J, with 12 bases in between. The germline gives CDR1 KGHSH, CDR2 LQKENI. In DNA, the CDR3 is TGTGCCAGCTCACCACGATACCCGGGGGCGAACACCGGGGAGCTGTTTTTT. It codes for CASSPRYPGANTGELFF. Together with reference TRBV18 and TRBJ2-2, the CDR3 gives the full variable domain: NAGVMQNPRHLVRRRGQEARLRCSPMKGHSHVYWYRQLPEEGLKFMVYLQKENIIDESGMPKERFSAEFPKEGPSILRIQQVVRGDSAAYFCASSPRYPGANTGELFFGEGSRLTVL.

The chain combines TRBV19 with TRBJ2-3, with TRBD2 matching 8 bases. CDR3 length equals 14 residues. Germline CDR1 reads LNHDA; CDR2 reads SQIVND (reference sequence). The V gene end was trimmed by 5 bases and the J gene end by 1 base; junction bases not matched to a gene: 2. DNA for the CDR3: TGTGCCAGTAGTGAGCGGGGGCGCACAGATACGCAGTATTTT. This translates into CASSERGRTDTQYF.

The chain carries TRBV2 and TRBJ1-4, with D possibly being TRBD1 (5 bases). CDR3 length: 15 residues. The V and J ends lost 6 bases and 7 bases respectively, with 18 bases between them. CDR1 SNHLY and CDR2 FYNNEI come from the germline V gene. The CDR3: CASSLTGGLSEKLFF. Here the CDR3 DNA reads TGTGCCAGCAGCCTAACTGGGGGGTTAAGTGAAAAACTGTTTTTT.